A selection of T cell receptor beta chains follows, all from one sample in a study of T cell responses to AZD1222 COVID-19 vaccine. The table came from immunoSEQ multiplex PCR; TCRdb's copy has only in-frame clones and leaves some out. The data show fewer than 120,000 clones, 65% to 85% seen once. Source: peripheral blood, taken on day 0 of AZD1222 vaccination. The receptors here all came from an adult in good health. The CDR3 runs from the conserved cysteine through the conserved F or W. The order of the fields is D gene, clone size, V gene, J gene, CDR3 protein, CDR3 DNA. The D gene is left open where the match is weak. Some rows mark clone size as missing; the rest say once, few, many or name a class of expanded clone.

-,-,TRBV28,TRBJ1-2,CASSLWGPPNYGYTF,TGTGCCAGCAGTTTATGGGGGCCCCCTAACTATGGCTACACCTTC
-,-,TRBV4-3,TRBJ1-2,CASSQDRGFDGYTF,TGCGCCAGCAGCCAAGATCGGGGGTTCGATGGCTACACCTTC
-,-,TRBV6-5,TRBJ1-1,CASGRETYTEAFF,TGTGCCAGTGGCCGGGAAACGTACACTGAAGCTTTCTTT
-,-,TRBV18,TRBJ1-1,CASSPMTGTEAFF,TGTGCCAGCTCACCTATGACAGGTACTGAAGCTTTCTTT
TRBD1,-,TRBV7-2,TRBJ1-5,CASSLGDSHNQPQHF,TGTGCCAGCAGCTTAGGGGACAGCCACAATCAGCCCCAGCATTTT
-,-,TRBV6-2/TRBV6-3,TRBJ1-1,CASSYGRGTEAFF,TGTGCCAGCAGTTACGGCAGGGGCACTGAAGCTTTCTTT
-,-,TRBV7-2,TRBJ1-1,CASSLDGAAASFF,TGTGCCAGCAGCTTAGATGGGGCCGCTGCCTCTTTCTTT
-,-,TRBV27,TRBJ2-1,CASSPTGQLTTGEQFF,TGTGCCAGCAGTCCAACAGGACAGCTAACGACGGGTGAGCAGTTCTTC
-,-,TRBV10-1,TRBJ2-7,CASSSGDSYEQYF,TGCGCCAGCAGTAGCGGTGACTCCTACGAGCAGTACTTC
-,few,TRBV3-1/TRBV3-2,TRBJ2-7,CASSHKGGDRSYEQYF,TGTGCCAGCAGCCATAAAGGCGGGGACAGATCCTACGAGCAGTACTTC
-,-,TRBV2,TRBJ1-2,CASSGREGYTF,TGTGCCAGCAGTGGGCGAGAAGGCTACACCTTC
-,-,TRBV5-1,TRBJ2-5,CASTRSYQETQYF,TGCGCCAGCACACGGTCCTACCAAGAGACCCAGTACTTC
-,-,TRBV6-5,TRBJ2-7,CASSSDVRSYEQYF,TGTGCCAGCAGTTCCGACGTCCGCTCCTACGAGCAGTACTTC
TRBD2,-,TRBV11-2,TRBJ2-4,CASSDRLALAKNIQYF,TGTGCCAGCAGCGACCGACTAGCGTTAGCCAAAAACATTCAGTACTTC
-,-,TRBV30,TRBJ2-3,CAWSQRQADTQYF,TGTGCCTGGAGCCAGCGCCAGGCAGATACGCAGTATTTT
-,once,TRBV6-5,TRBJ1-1,CASSYLQNTEAFF,TGTGCCAGCAGTTACTTGCAGAACACTGAAGCTTTCTTT
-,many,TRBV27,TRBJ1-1,CASSLDGVGTEAFF,TGTGCCAGCAGTTTAGATGGGGTGGGCACTGAAGCTTTCTTT
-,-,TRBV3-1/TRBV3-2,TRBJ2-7,CASSQVQNEQYF,TGTGCCAGCAGCCAAGTCCAAAACGAGCAGTACTTC
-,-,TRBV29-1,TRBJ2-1,CSVVRWGPDEQFF,TGCAGCGTTGTTAGATGGGGGCCGGATGAGCAGTTCTTC
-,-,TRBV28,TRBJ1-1,CASSPPPKGGTEAFF,TGTGCCAGCAGTCCCCCACCCAAGGGAGGTACTGAAGCTTTCTTT
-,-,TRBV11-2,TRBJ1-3,CASSLIGNTIYF,TGTGCCAGCAGCTTAATTGGAAACACCATATATTTT
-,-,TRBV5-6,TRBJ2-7,CASSSHWEQYF,TGTGCCAGCAGCTCTCATTGGGAGCAGTACTTC
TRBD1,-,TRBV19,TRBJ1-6,CASGTLNRGGSPLHF,TGTGCCAGTGGGACTCTGAACAGGGGTGGCTCACCCCTCCACTTT
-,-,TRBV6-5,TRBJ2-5,CASRGQTSQETQYF,TGTGCCAGCAGAGGACAGACCTCACAAGAGACCCAGTACTTC
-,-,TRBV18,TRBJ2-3,CASSPKRDRSTDTQYF,TGTGCCAGCTCACCGAAAAGGGACCGTAGCACAGATACGCAGTATTTT
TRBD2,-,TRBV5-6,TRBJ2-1,CASSLASGVNNEQFF,TGTGCCAGCAGCTTGGCTAGCGGGGTTAACAATGAGCAGTTCTTC
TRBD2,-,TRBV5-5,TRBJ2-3,CASSLGGLTTDTQYF,TGTGCCAGCAGCTTGGGGGGACTAACCACAGATACGCAGTATTTT
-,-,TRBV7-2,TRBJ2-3,CASSHLGFSTDTQYF,TGTGCCAGCAGCCACCTAGGGTTCAGCACAGATACGCAGTATTTT
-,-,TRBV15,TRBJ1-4,CATSSTLGEKLFF,TGTGCCACCAGCAGTACTCTCGGGGAAAAACTGTTTTTT
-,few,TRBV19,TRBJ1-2,CASSIARANYGYTF,TGTGCCAGTAGTATAGCGAGAGCTAACTATGGCTACACCTTC
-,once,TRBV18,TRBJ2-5,CASSPHQGETQYF,TGTGCCAGCTCACCCCACCAAGGGGAGACCCAGTACTTC
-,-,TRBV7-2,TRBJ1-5,CASSLGLGSQPQHF,TGTGCCAGCAGCTTAGGTTTGGGGAGTCAGCCCCAGCATTTT
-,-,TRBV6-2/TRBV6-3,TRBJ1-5,CASSYRVRTSNQPQHF,TGTGCCAGCAGTTACAGGGTCCGTACGAGCAATCAGCCCCAGCATTTT
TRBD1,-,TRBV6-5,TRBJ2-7,CASTAGGPYEQYF,TGTGCCAGCACCGCAGGGGGCCCCTACGAGCAGTACTTC
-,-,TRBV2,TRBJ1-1,CASSGPLSIGTFF,TGTGCCAGCAGTGGACCCCTTTCCATCGGGACTTTCTTT